The 21 T cell receptor beta chains in this list originate from one sample, sequenced in a study of regulatory T cells in long-lasting Graves disease. Building the TCR beta libraries relied on iRepertoire HTBI primers, and CDR3 regions underwent Arm-PCR. TCRdb itself ran the multiplex PCR reads through MiXCR, one entry per CDR3 protein. The table has roughly 220,000 distinct CDR3 sequences, about 16% seen once. The time point denotes: newly diagnosed GD, antithyroid drugs for less than 3 months. Researchers made the TCR library from RNA that was extracted from PBMCs. Sequencing used peripheral blood mononuclear cells (PBMCs), obtained at new diagnosis, from a patient treated with antithyroid drugs. These TCRs come from a female donor with Graves disease.

Notes on this clonotype: Since a much larger clone is just one base distant, this may be a read error. This chain uses TRBV30 with TRBJ2-3; 10 bases agree with TRBD2. CDR1 and CDR2 from the germline V gene are GTSNPN and SVGIG (reference sequence). The CDR3 spans 15 residues. The CDR3 loop reads CAWSPAGGPTDTRYF. For the CDR3, the DNA is TGTGCCTGGAGCCCAGCGGGAGGGCCAACAGATACGCGGTATTTT.

This clonotype was picked up many times. The chain combines TRBV5-8 with TRBJ2-1; D is perhaps TRBD1 (5 bases). The V gene's germline CDR1 is SGHTS and CDR2 YDEGEE. The CDR3 is made up of 13 amino acids. The V end was cut by 0 bases, the J end by 5 bases, with 6 bases between. The CDR3 loop is CASSLAGNNEQFF. In DNA form, the CDR3 reads TGTGCCAGCAGCTTGGCAGGGAACAATGAGCAGTTCTTC. Filled out from reference TRBV5-8 and TRBJ2-1, the complete variable domain reads EAGVTQSPTHLIKTRGQQATLRCSPISGHTSVYWYQQALGLGLQFLLWYDEGEERNRGNFPPRFSGRQFPNYSSELNVNALELEDSALYLCASSLAGNNEQFFGPGTRLTVL.

At least ten counts were recorded for this clonotype. Written as DNA, the CDR3 is TGTGCCAGCAGCTTGACTCTGGGGGGCTCCTACGAGCAGTACTTC. As protein: CASSLTLGGSYEQYF. The V call is TRBV11-2, the J call TRBJ2-7, with a tentative D call TRBD2 (6 bases). Germline V gene sequence: CDR1 SGHAT, CDR2 FQNNGV. The CDR3 totals 15 residues. V lost 3 bases, J lost 0 bases, and 12 bases lay in between.

CDR3 protein: CASSLGSSGRVEQFF. The CDR3 nucleotides read TGTGCCAGCAGCCTCGGGTCTAGCGGGAGGGTTGAGCAGTTCTTC. The chain couples TRBV2 to TRBJ2-1; TRBD2 matches 12 bases. Germline V lookup: CDR1 SNHLY, CDR2 FYNNEI. V lost 6 bases, J lost 9 bases, and 9 bases stayed unmatched. The CDR3 sequence is 15 residues long.

This clonotype came up many times. The chain is built from TRBV28 and TRBJ1-5; D not resolved. This CDR3 region has 15 residues. Germline CDR1 is MDHEN and CDR2 is SYDVKM. V was cut by 3 bases and J by 0 bases, with 9 bases left in between. The CDR3 protein is CASSLAGDSNQPQHF. The DNA of the CDR3 is TGTGCCAGCAGTTTGGCCGGAGATAGCAATCAGCCCCAGCATTTT.

This clonotype has more than one count but fewer than ten. This chain uses TRBV7-2 with TRBJ2-3; D uncertain. Germline V gives CDR1 SGHTA, CDR2 FQGNSA. The CDR3 runs to 13 residues. V lost 3 bases to trimming and J lost 6 bases, with 10 bases between them. CDR3: CASSFSQEDTQYF. CDR3 sequence (DNA): TGTGCCAGCAGCTTCTCCCAGGAGGATACGCAGTATTTT.

This clonotype came up many times. CDR3 DNA sequence: TGTGCCAGCAGCTCCGACAGGGACAATCAGCCCCAGCATTTT. This translates into CASSSDRDNQPQHF. This chain joins TRBV5-6 and TRBJ1-5, with 7 bases fitting TRBD1. The CDR3 extends over 14 amino acids. With V trimmed by 3 bases and J by 3 bases, 3 bases remained unmatched. From germline, CDR1 is SGHDT and CDR2 YYEEEE.

This clonotype appeared many times. The chain carries TRBV14 and TRBJ1-1; no definite D call. This CDR3 region has 13 residues. Germline loops: CDR1 SGHDN, CDR2 FVKESK. Trimming left V 1 base short and J 3 bases short, with 6 bases between. CDR3 protein: CASSQARYTEAFF. The CDR3 DNA is TGTGCCAGCAGCCAAGCTCGCTACACTGAAGCTTTCTTT.

This clonotype was seen just once. A far larger clone is one nucleotide away, so this likely arose from a read error. The rearrangement joins TRBV18 to TRBJ2-1, with 9 bases that match TRBD2. The J call may be mistaken, given a closer DNA end match to TRBJ2-5. Per germline, CDR1 KGHSH and CDR2 LQKENI. The CDR3 loop spans 17 amino acids. The CDR3 loop reads CASLPPSTLAGRETQYF. As DNA, the CDR3 is TGTGCCAGCTTACCACCGAGTACCCTAGCGGGAAGGGAGACCCAGTACTTC.

This clonotype appeared many times. This chain joins TRBV10-3 and TRBJ1-1; D is perhaps TRBD1 (6 bases). Between the trimmed V and J ends, which lost 3 bases and 1 base, there was a span of 12 bases. CDR3 size: 15 residues. Germline V gene sequence: CDR1 ENHRY, CDR2 SYGVKD. The CDR3 region is CAISEYPGQNTEAFF. In DNA form, the CDR3 reads TGTGCCATCAGTGAATATCCGGGACAGAACACTGAAGCTTTCTTT.

This clonotype was seen ten or more times. The chain has TRBV6-1 and TRBJ2-7, with a possible D match to TRBD1 (5 bases). This CDR3 region has 15 residues. V gave up 6 bases and J gave up 2 bases, with 17 bases separating them. Germline V gives CDR1 MNHNS, CDR2 SASEGT. The CDR3 loop reads CASSPTDRSTYEQYF. The DNA for the CDR3 is TGTGCCAGCAGCCCAACCGACAGATCGACCTACGAGCAGTACTTC.

This clonotype showed up many times. The V call is TRBV15, the J call TRBJ2-7; 8 bases map to TRBD1. CDR1 and CDR2 from the germline V gene are LNHNV and YYDKDF (reference sequence). CDR3 length: 14 amino acids. The V segment lost 7 bases and the J segment 2 bases; nucleotides outside the gene matches: 7. The chain's CDR3 is CATKQGTGTYEQYF. In nucleotides, the CDR3 is TGTGCCACCAAACAGGGGACAGGCACCTACGAGCAGTACTTC.

The table lists this clonotype with many counts. CDR3: CASSLGAGTAYEQYF. The CDR3 nucleotides read TGTGCCAGCAGCTTAGGGGCGGGGACGGCCTACGAGCAGTACTTC. The chain uses TRBV11-3 and TRBJ2-7; TRBD2 is a possible D gene (6 bases). The CDR3 length is 15 residues. The V end was cut by 1 base, the J end by 2 bases, with 12 bases between. In germline, CDR1 is SGHNT, CDR2 YENEEA.

This clonotype showed up many times. CDR3 sequence reads: CASSSQAGATDTQYF. Written as DNA, the CDR3 is TGTGCCAGCAGCTCCCAAGCGGGAGCGACAGATACGCAGTATTTT. The gene calls are TRBV11-2 and TRBJ2-3; 8 bases match TRBD2. Germline CDR1 reads SGHAT; CDR2 reads FQNNGV. V dropped 4 bases and J dropped 3; count of bases not matched to a gene: 6. The CDR3 covers 15 residues.

This clonotype was seen more than once but under ten times. A read error may explain this, as a much larger clone is one base away. The CDR3 DNA follows: TGCAGTGCTAGAGATATTAAGACGCAGGATGAGGCCCAGTACTTC. This codes for CSARDIKTQDEAQYF. This sequence joins TRBV20-1 and TRBJ2-5; no definite D call. Per the germline V gene, CDR1 is DFQATT and CDR2 is SNEGSKA (reference sequence). V lost 0 bases, J lost 9 bases, and 20 bases lay in between. The CDR3 contains 15 residues.

This clonotype showed up many times. The junction departs from the called germline gene at one end, perhaps through a read error. This chain joins TRBV29-1 and TRBJ2-2, with 13 positions matching TRBD2. Germline CDR1 is SQVTM and CDR2 is ANQGSEA. This CDR3 comprises 15 residues. Written as DNA, the CDR3 is TGCAGCGTCGAAGGACTAGCGGGAGACACCGGGGAGCTGTTTTTT. Translating gives CSVEGLAGDTGELFF.

Comments on this clonotype: Relative to the germline gene, one junction end is altered; a read error may explain this. The CDR3 bases are TGTGCCAGCAGTTTGATGGGGTTCAGTGCTGTCGCCCGCGAGCAATACTTC. Its protein product is CASSLMGFSAVAREQYF. This chain links TRBV28 with TRBJ2-7; D not certain. In germline, CDR1 is MDHEN, CDR2 SYDVKM. The CDR3 runs to 17 residues.

The V call is TRBV27, the J call TRBJ2-1, with 10 bases matching TRBD2. V shed 4 bases and J 7 bases; nucleotides not matched to a gene: 10. CDR1 and CDR2 (germline): MNHEY, SMNVEV (reference sequence). CDR3 length: 16 amino acids. CDR3 sequence (DNA): TGTGCCAGCAGTTCGTCATTAGCGGGAGGCCTAAATGAGCAGTTCTTC. As protein: CASSSSLAGGLNEQFF.

In its sample, this clonotype was seen many times. The rearrangement links TRBV7-2 to TRBJ2-3; possibly TRBD1 for D (6 bases). CDR3 length equals 14 residues. Deletions cut 1 base from V and 6 bases from J, with 11 bases between. Germline V gene sequence: CDR1 SGHTA, CDR2 FQGNSA. DNA for the CDR3: TGTGCCAGCAGCTTAGACCTAAGGGGGGATACGCAGTATTTT. Protein product: CASSLDLRGDTQYF.

This clonotype was counted at least ten times. The chain couples TRBV20-1 to TRBJ2-1, with 10 positions matching TRBD2. Germline V gives CDR1 DFQATT, CDR2 SNEGSKA (reference sequence). CDR3 length equals 16 residues. The junction had 6 bases not matched to a gene; V was cut back by 0 bases and J by 4 bases. CDR3 in amino acids: CSARELAGVEYNEQFF. In nucleotides, the CDR3 is TGCAGTGCTAGAGAGCTAGCGGGAGTGGAATACAATGAGCAGTTCTTC.

This clonotype occurred many times. This chain joins TRBV6-5 and TRBJ2-2; a weak D match, TRBD2 (5 bases). The CDR3 is made up of 16 amino acids. CDR1 is MNHEY, CDR2 SVGAGI, per germline. V lost 0 bases and J 0 bases, leaving 8 bases between the germline ends. CDR3 DNA: TGTGCCAGCAGTTACTCGGGAGCCTCGAACACCGGGGAGCTGTTTTTT. Its translation: CASSYSGASNTGELFF.